This TCR beta chain was profiled in a study of cytomegalovirus exposure and HLA in healthy donors. Notes on the study in general: The classifier reportedly diagnosed cytomegalovirus status with high specificity and sensitivity. It has been reported that TCR beta sequences accurately predicted the HLA-A and HLA-B alleles of most subjects. Presence/absence comparisons presumed near-even sequencing depth among donors.

At sampling all donors were nominally healthy, likely with unrecorded immune exposures. A note on this clone: The target antigen is unknown.

The CDR3 is made up of 15 amino acids. Germline CDR1 MNHNY, CDR2 SVGAGI (reference sequence). The V and J ends lost 7 bases and 6 bases, in that order; junction bases with no gene match: 11. The PCR used 60 Vbeta and 13 Jbeta primers. Some clones are missing from TCRdb's copy, which holds only in-frame ones; the method was immunoSEQ multiplex PCR. The repertoire includes 180,000 or so clones, more than 70% of them detected once, and 1.1% to 1.5% sits in the top ten. The TCR originated in a girl aged 10-17 years in good health and CMV-seropositive. The rearrangement uses TRBV6-6 and TRBJ2-2; 7 bases fit TRBD1. Specimen: PBMCs. The DNA of the CDR3 is TGTGCCAGCACCACAGGGGCTGGGGTCCCCGGGGAGCTGTTTTTT. This sequence encodes CASTTGAGVPGELFF.